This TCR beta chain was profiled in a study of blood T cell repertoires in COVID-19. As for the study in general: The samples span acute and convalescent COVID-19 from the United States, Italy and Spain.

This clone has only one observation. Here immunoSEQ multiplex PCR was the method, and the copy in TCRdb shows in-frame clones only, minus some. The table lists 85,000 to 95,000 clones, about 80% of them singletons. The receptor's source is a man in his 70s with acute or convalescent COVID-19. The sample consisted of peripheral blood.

The CDR3 protein is CASSSHDRGWTGELFF. CDR3 bases: TGTGCCAGCAGCTCACACGACAGGGGATGGACCGGGGAGCTGTTTTTT. The J gene is TRBJ2-2, the V gene TRBV14; the match to TRBD1 covers 8 bases. The CDR3 is made up of 16 amino acids. Germline V lookup: CDR1 SGHDN, CDR2 FVKESK. J lost 5 bases, V lost 5 bases, and 10 bases had no gene match.